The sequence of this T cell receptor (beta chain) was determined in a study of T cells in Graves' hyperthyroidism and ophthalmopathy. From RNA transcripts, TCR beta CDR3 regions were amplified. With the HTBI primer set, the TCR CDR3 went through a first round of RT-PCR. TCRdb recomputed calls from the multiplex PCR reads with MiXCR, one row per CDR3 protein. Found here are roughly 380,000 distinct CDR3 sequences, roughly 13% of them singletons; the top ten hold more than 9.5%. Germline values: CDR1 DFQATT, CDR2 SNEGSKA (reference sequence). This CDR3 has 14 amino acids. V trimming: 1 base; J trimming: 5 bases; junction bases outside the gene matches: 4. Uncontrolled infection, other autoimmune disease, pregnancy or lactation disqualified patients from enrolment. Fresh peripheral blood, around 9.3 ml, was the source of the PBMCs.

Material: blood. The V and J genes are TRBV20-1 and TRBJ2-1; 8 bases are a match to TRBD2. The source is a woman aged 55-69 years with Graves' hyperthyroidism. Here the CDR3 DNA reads TGCAGTGCTAGAGGGACTAGCAGCCACAATGAGCAGTTCTTC. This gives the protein CSARGTSSHNEQFF.